Following are 10 T cell receptor beta chains from one sample sequenced in a study of blood T cell repertoires in COVID-19. Repertoires were generated with immunoSEQ multiplex PCR, while TCRdb's copy carries only in-frame clones and drops some. The table lists 150,000 or so clones, over 75% of them singletons. Sequencing was carried out using PBMCs or T cells enriched from blood (not recorded which). The source is a man aged 50 to 60 who had recovered from COVID-19.

The chain recombines TRBV4-2 with TRBJ2-5; D uncertain. This CDR3 has 14 amino acids. Per the germline V gene, CDR1 is LGHNA and CDR2 is YNFKEQ. V was pared by 0 bases and J by 3 bases, with 8 bases between. The CDR3 loop reads CASSQEPGKETQYF. CDR3 DNA sequence: TGTGCCAGCAGCCAAGAACCAGGAAAAGAGACCCAGTACTTC.

This clone was detected ten times or more. This chain connects TRBV2 to TRBJ2-7; 7 nucleotides line up with TRBD1. Germline loops: CDR1 SNHLY, CDR2 FYNNEI. With 6 bases clipped from V and 2 bases from J, the junction kept 10 bases outside the gene matches. The CDR3 runs 15 residues. CDR3 sequence: CASRTQGSKAYEQYF. CDR3 bases: TGTGCCAGCAGAACACAGGGGTCCAAGGCCTACGAGCAGTACTTC. Full variable domain (outside the CDR3, taken from reference TRBV2 and TRBJ2-7): EPEVTQTPSHQVTQMGQEVILRCVPISNHLYFYWYRQILGQKVEFLVSFYNNEISEKSEIFDDQFSVERPDGSNFTLKIRSTKLEDSAMYFCASRTQGSKAYEQYFGPGTRLTVT.

The sample holds one count of this clone. V usage is TRBV2 and J usage is TRBJ1-2, with TRBD1 identical over 7 bases. The germline CDR1 and CDR2 sequences are SNHLY and FYNNEI. The CDR3 has 14 amino acids. Losses at the gene ends were 7 bases for V and 4 bases for J; bases not matched to a gene: 9. The CDR3, as DNA: TGTGCCAGCACCCCACAGGGGATCGGCTATGGCTACACCTTC. Translating it yields CASTPQGIGYGYTF. Based on the CDR3 plus reference TRBV2 and TRBJ1-2, the full variable domain is EPEVTQTPSHQVTQMGQEVILRCVPISNHLYFYWYRQILGQKVEFLVSFYNNEISEKSEIFDDQFSVERPDGSNFTLKIRSTKLEDSAMYFCASTPQGIGYGYTFGSGTRLTVV.

The chain couples TRBV18 to TRBJ1-1; TRBD1 matches 7 bases. The ends lost 2 bases at V and 7 bases at J; junction bases unmatched: 1. Per germline, CDR1 KGHSH and CDR2 LQKENI. The CDR3 length is 12 residues. CDR3 sequence reads: CASSPAGGEAFF. The CDR3 bases are TGTGCCAGCTCACCAGCAGGGGGTGAAGCTTTCTTT.

The chain links TRBV3-1 (or the pseudogene TRBV3-2) to TRBJ2-7; tentatively, D is TRBD1 (7 bases). Looked up from germline, CDR1 is LGHDT and CDR2 is YNNKEL (reference sequence). V was shortened by 3 bases and J by 3 bases, with 12 bases between the two germline ends. The CDR3 runs to 14 residues. CDR3 bases: TGTGCCAGCAGCCAGCAGGGGGGTTTCTACGAGCAGTACTTC. Protein product: CASSQQGGFYEQYF.

The rearrangement uses TRBV7-2 and TRBJ2-7; a weak D match, TRBD2 (6 bases). V was pared by 7 bases and J by 2 bases, with 15 bases between. The CDR3 consists of 14 residues. Germline values: CDR1 SGHTA, CDR2 FQGNSA. CDR3 region: CASTFGGSPYEQYF. The DNA of the CDR3 is TGTGCCAGCACCTTTGGGGGGTCCCCCTACGAGCAGTACTTC.

V gene TRBV4-2 combines with J gene TRBJ1-6; 8 bases are shared with TRBD1. The CDR3 totals 16 residues. J was trimmed by 9 bases and V by 3 bases; bases with no gene match: 10. Germline CDR1 LGHNA, CDR2 YNFKEQ. CDR3 nucleotide sequence: TGTGCCAGCAGCCACCTGGGACAGGATCTAGGTTCACCCCTCCACTTT. Amino acid sequence: CASSHLGQDLGSPLHF.

This clone was observed a few times. The chain recombines TRBV12-5 with TRBJ2-5; 9 positions agree with TRBD2. Germline assignment: CDR1 LGHNT and CDR2 FRNRAP. The V and J ends lost 0 bases and 3 bases, in that order; junction bases with no gene match: 5. This CDR3 has 16 amino acids. In nucleotides, the CDR3 is TGTGCTAGTGGTTTGGTGATTAGCGGGGGAAAAGAGACCCAGTACTTC. It encodes CASGLVISGGKETQYF.

In regard to this clone: One end of the junction is discordant with germline, which a read error may explain. The J gene is TRBJ2-1, the V gene TRBV7-7; the D is unclear. Germline CDR1 reads SSHAT; CDR2 reads FNYEAQ (reference sequence). The CDR3 sequence is 13 residues long. CDR3 nucleotide sequence: TGTGCTAGCAGCTCGACTGTAGGTAATGAGCAGTTCTTC. Protein product: CASSSTVGNEQFF.

The J gene is TRBJ2-7, the V gene TRBV19; 7 bases fit TRBD1. V lost 9 bases and J lost 0; bases outside the gene matches: 11. The CDR3 consists of 15 residues. Germline V lookup: CDR1 LNHDA, CDR2 SQIVND (reference sequence). CDR3 in amino acids: CARVCVGTASYEQYF. The CDR3 DNA sequence: TGTGCCAGGGTATGTGTGGGGACAGCCTCCTACGAGCAGTACTTC.